Below are 22 T cell receptor beta chains sequenced from a single sample in a study of blood T cell repertoires in COVID-19. Libraries were prepared by immunoSEQ multiplex PCR; TCRdb keeps only in-frame clonotypes and omits some of them. The table records approximately 170,000 clones, more than 75% of them present only once. Sequenced: peripheral blood. The source of these receptors is a young man with active or convalescent COVID-19.

CDR3 residues: CASRKRGGPENIQYF. CDR3 DNA: TGTGCCAGCAGGAAGCGGGGGGGTCCGGAAAACATTCAGTACTTC. The V and J genes are TRBV7-2 and TRBJ2-4; 10 bases are a match to TRBD2. Germline V gene sequence: CDR1 SGHTA, CDR2 FQGNSA. V was pared by 6 bases and J by 5 bases, with 7 bases of the junction left unmatched. The CDR3 runs to 15 residues.

This chain joins TRBV15 and TRBJ2-1; a weak D match, TRBD2 (5 bases). The germline V gene encodes CDR1 LNHNV and CDR2 YYDKDF (reference sequence). The CDR3 totals 15 residues. Trimming cost V 1 base and J 0 bases, with 7 bases left between them. CDR3 DNA sequence: TGTGCCACCAGCAGAGGGGCGGGCTCCTACAATGAGCAGTTCTTC. This sequence encodes CATSRGAGSYNEQFF.

J is TRBJ2-1 and V is TRBV7-2; TRBD1 aligns across 7 bases. J was trimmed by 6 bases and V by 6 bases; bases with no gene match: 8. Germline CDR1 SGHTA, CDR2 FQGNSA. The CDR3 runs to 14 residues. CDR3 nucleotides: TGTGCCAGCAGTTCCGAGGGGGCATCCAATGAGCAGTTCTTC. Amino acids: CASSSEGASNEQFF. Supplemented by reference TRBV7-2 and TRBJ2-1, the full variable domain reads GAGVSQSPSNKVTEKGKDVELRCDPISGHTALYWYRQSLGQGLEFLIYFQGNSAPDKSGLPSDRFSAERTGGSVSTLTIQRTQQEDSAVYLCASSSEGASNEQFFGPGTRLTVL.

V gene TRBV11-3 combines with J gene TRBJ1-1, with D unclear. In germline, CDR1 is SGHNT, CDR2 YENEEA. There are 13 residues in the CDR3. Trimming removed 5 bases from V and 8 bases from J, with 15 bases in between. This CDR3 is CASSPSVGNEAFF. Written as DNA, the CDR3 is TGTGCCAGCAGCCCTAGCGTCGGGAACGAAGCTTTCTTT.

The sample holds one count of this clone. The CDR3 region has the DNA TGCGCCAGCAGCCACCCGGACAACAATGAGCAGTTCTTC. Its protein product is CASSHPDNNEQFF. The rearrangement uses TRBV4-1 and TRBJ2-1; tentative D call: TRBD1 (5 bases). CDR1 and CDR2 from the germline V gene are MGHRA and YSYEKL. The germline V and J ends were trimmed by 3 bases and 5 bases, with 8 bases remaining between them. The CDR3 runs 13 residues.

The chain has TRBV12-5 and TRBJ1-6; no reliable D call. V lost 5 bases and J lost 7, with 24 bases in between. Germline V gives CDR1 LGHNT, CDR2 FRNRAP. The CDR3 has 18 amino acids. The CDR3 DNA reads TGTGCTAGTGGTCCCCAAACCCCCCCTAGGTGCTTCAATTCACCCCTCCACTTT. It yields the protein CASGPQTPPRCFNSPLHF.

The J gene is TRBJ1-4, the V gene TRBV28; 8 nucleotides match TRBD1. V gave up 4 bases and J gave up 7 bases; unmatched junction bases: 5. The CDR3 has 14 residues. Germline loops: CDR1 MDHEN, CDR2 SYDVKM. The CDR3 here is CASSSPTGAEKLFF. DNA of the CDR3: TGTGCCAGCAGTTCTCCGACAGGGGCTGAAAAACTGTTTTTT.

This sequence joins TRBV7-9 and TRBJ1-1; D is perhaps TRBD1 (6 bases). The germline V and J ends were trimmed by 1 base and 6 bases, with 9 bases remaining between them. Germline V gene sequence: CDR1 SEHNR, CDR2 FQNEAQ (reference sequence). The CDR3 covers 13 residues. The CDR3 spells CASSLGGPAEAFF. DNA of the CDR3: TGTGCCAGCAGCTTAGGGGGGCCGGCTGAAGCTTTCTTT.

The V call is TRBV13, the J call TRBJ2-3, with 8 bases fitting TRBD2. Germline trimming cut 5 bases from V and 2 bases from J; bases unmatched to any gene: 9. CDR1 and CDR2 (germline): PRHDT, FYEKMQ (reference sequence). The length of the CDR3 is 16 residues. The CDR3 loop is CASSPYGGVSTDTQYF. In DNA, the CDR3 is TGTGCCAGCAGCCCCTACGGGGGGGTATCCACAGATACGCAGTATTTT.

This rearrangement joins TRBV24-1 to TRBJ2-5, with 7 positions matching TRBD1. V was clipped by 12 bases and J by 4 bases; unmatched bases: 7. This CDR3 contains 12 residues. From germline, CDR1 is KGHDR and CDR2 SFDVKD. The CDR3 spells CASTGVGETQYF. The CDR3 DNA is TGTGCCTCTACAGGGGTGGGAGAGACCCAGTACTTC.

This clone has only a few counts. The J gene is TRBJ2-7, the V gene TRBV13; D not resolved. CDR3 length: 16 residues. V gave up 5 bases and J gave up 3 bases, with 20 bases separating them. In germline, CDR1 is PRHDT, CDR2 FYEKMQ (reference sequence). The CDR3, as DNA: TGTGCCAGCAGCCACAGTCTCGAAAACCCACACTACGAGCAGTACTTC. Amino acids: CASSHSLENPHYEQYF.

A word on this clone: Other DNA sequences in the sample encode the same CDR3. The chain employs TRBV18 and TRBJ1-1; D unclear. Germline V lookup: CDR1 KGHSH, CDR2 LQKENI. This CDR3 has 13 residues. V lost 6 bases to trimming and J lost 3 bases, with 11 bases between them. The CDR3 DNA sequence: TGTGCCAGCTCTCCTCCCGGTGACACTGAAGCTTTCTTT. Translated: CASSPPGDTEAFF.

The chain recombines TRBV19 with TRBJ2-3, with 8 bases fitting TRBD1. Germline values: CDR1 LNHDA, CDR2 SQIVND (reference sequence). CDR3 size: 17 residues. V shed 1 base, J shed 1 base, and the junction held 7 bases outside the gene matches. CDR3 nucleotide sequence: TGTGCCAGTAGTATAGCCCGGACAGGGTCGGGCACAGATACGCAGTATTTT. This encodes CASSIARTGSGTDTQYF.

The chain links TRBV12-5 to TRBJ2-3; TRBD1 matches 7 bases. With 5 bases clipped from V and 0 bases from J, the junction kept 2 bases outside the gene matches. This CDR3 has 14 amino acids. The germline CDR1 and CDR2 sequences are LGHNT and FRNRAP. The CDR3 loop is CASGTGDSTDTQYF. CDR3 sequence (DNA): TGTGCTAGTGGTACAGGGGACAGCACAGATACGCAGTATTTT. Complete variable domain (other parts from reference TRBV12-5 and TRBJ2-3): DARVTQTPRHKVTEMGQEVTMRCQPILGHNTVFWYRQTMMQGLELLAYFRNRAPLDDSGMPKDRFSAEMPDATLATLKIQPSEPRDSAVYFCASGTGDSTDTQYFGPGTRLTVL.

V is TRBV14 and J is TRBJ1-1; D might be TRBD1 (5 bases). This CDR3 spans 15 amino acids. V was clipped by 8 bases and J by 2 bases, with 18 bases between them. The germline gives CDR1 SGHDN, CDR2 FVKESK. CDR3 amino acids: CASGMVRASNTEAFF. Written as DNA, the CDR3 is TGTGCCAGCGGCATGGTCAGGGCCTCTAACACTGAAGCTTTCTTT. The full variable domain, its missing parts supplied by reference TRBV14 and TRBJ1-1, is EAGVTQFPSHSVIEKGQTVTLRCDPISGHDNLYWYRRVMGKEIKFLLHFVKESKQDESGMPNNRFLAERTGGTYSTLKVQPAELEDSGVYFCASGMVRASNTEAFFGQGTRLTVV.

This clone was found once. This rearrangement joins TRBV6-1 to TRBJ1-5; possibly TRBD1 for D (6 bases). CDR1 is MNHNS, CDR2 SASEGT, per germline. The CDR3 sequence is 17 residues long. The germline V and J ends were trimmed by 1 base and 6 bases, with 19 bases remaining between them. The CDR3: CASSEDWGQPGRQPQHF. The CDR3 region has the DNA TGTGCCAGCAGTGAAGACTGGGGGCAACCGGGGCGTCAGCCCCAGCATTTT.

The chain uses TRBV12-5 and TRBJ1-5, with 7 bases lining up with TRBD1. V shed 6 bases, J shed 1 base, and the junction held 12 bases outside the gene matches. The germline CDR1 and CDR2 sequences are LGHNT and FRNRAP. There are 17 residues in the CDR3. DNA of the CDR3: TGTGCTAGTGGAACCACTACAGGGGCGGGGAGCAATCAGCCCCAGCATTTT. Translated, it gives CASGTTTGAGSNQPQHF.

This chain uses TRBV13 with TRBJ1-5; D not resolved. The V end lost 1 base, the J end lost 6 bases, and 4 bases lay between the germline ends. The CDR3 has 12 amino acids. Germline values: CDR1 PRHDT, CDR2 FYEKMQ (reference sequence). CDR3 sequence (DNA): TGTGCCAGCAGCTTAGCAGGTCAGCCCCAGCATTTT. Residues: CASSLAGQPQHF.

The chain carries TRBV4-1 and TRBJ2-1; 8 bases align to TRBD1. The CDR3 covers 15 residues. Germline CDR1 is MGHRA and CDR2 is YSYEKL. Trimming cost V 4 bases and J 4 bases; bases outside gene matches: 6. Here the CDR3 DNA reads TGCGCCAGCAGCCCTGGACAGGGCGGATACAATGAGCAGTTCTTC. Encoded protein: CASSPGQGGYNEQFF.

This sequence joins TRBV7-6 and TRBJ2-5; the D gene is possibly TRBD2 (5 bases). The CDR3 length is 14 residues. Looked up from germline, CDR1 is SGHVS and CDR2 is FNYEAQ. V shed 5 bases and J shed 5 bases, with 15 bases lying between them. CDR3 residues: CASSRYPPGETQYF. The DNA of the CDR3 is TGTGCCAGCAGCCGGTATCCCCCGGGGGAGACCCAGTACTTC. The complete variable domain, with remaining parts taken from reference TRBV7-6 and TRBJ2-5, reads GAGVSQSPRYKVTKRGQDVALRCDPISGHVSLYWYRQALGQGPEFLTYFNYEAQQDKSGLPNDRFSAERPEGSISTLTIQRTEQRDSAMYRCASSRYPPGETQYFGPGTRLLVL.

The chain is built from TRBV11-2 and TRBJ2-1; TRBD2 is a possible D gene (6 bases). From germline, CDR1 is SGHAT and CDR2 FQNNGV. V was shortened by 2 bases and J by 7 bases, with 15 bases between the two germline ends. The CDR3 is 15 amino acids. The CDR3: CASSLRSGLRNEQFF. CDR3 DNA: TGTGCCAGCAGCTTACGTAGCGGTCTAAGAAATGAGCAGTTCTTC.

The V gene is TRBV5-1, the J gene TRBJ2-2; possibly TRBD1 for D (5 bases). V shed 0 bases and J shed 7 bases, with 16 bases lying between them. The CDR3 consists of 16 residues. Germline V lookup: CDR1 SGHRS, CDR2 YFSETQ. CDR3 region: CASSLGPGRIGGELFF. The CDR3 DNA reads as TGCGCCAGCAGCTTGGGGCCAGGGCGGATAGGCGGGGAGCTGTTTTTT.